Presented here are 29 T cell receptor beta chains from one specimen sequenced in a study of molecular identifiers for immune sequencing clone quantification. MiXCR, run by TCRdb on the PCR reads, gives a single entry per CDR3 protein. This sample has about half a million distinct CDR3 sequences; around 25% occur once, and the top ten carry around 0.8%. Sequencing was carried out using naive CD8+ T cells from blood, with Jurkat cell RNA spiked in. Subset in this sample: FACS-sorted CD8+CD4-CCR7+CD45RA+ naive T cells. The source of these receptors is a human donor in good health. Some libraries in this study had Jurkat cell RNA spiked in.

A remark on this clonotype: A read error may produce the germline difference seen at one junction end. This chain connects TRBV3-1 to TRBJ2-6; 11 nucleotides align to TRBD2. CDR1 LGHDT and CDR2 YNNKEL come from the germline V gene (reference sequence). The CDR3 has 17 residues. Written as DNA, the CDR3 is TGTGCCAGCAAACAGACTAGCGGGACTACTGGGGCCAACGTCCTGCCTTTC. Translated, it gives CASKQTSGTTGANVLPF.

For this clonotype: The germline gene is not matched at one end of the junction; a read error may be the cause. The V call is TRBV30, the J call TRBJ1-1; D possibly corresponds to TRBD1 (6 bases). There are 14 residues in the CDR3. Germline CDR1 reads GTSNPN; CDR2 reads SVGIG (reference sequence). Here the CDR3 reads CASYPRGLSTEASF. The CDR3 DNA sequence: TGTGCCTCCTACCCCAGGGGCCTTTCCACTGAAGCTTCCTTT.

The rearrangement uses TRBV20-1 and TRBJ1-3; D is unresolved. V was clipped by 0 bases and J by 3 bases, with 12 bases between them. This CDR3 spans 15 amino acids. The germline CDR1 and CDR2 sequences are DFQATT and SNEGSKA (reference sequence). The CDR3 DNA sequence: TGCAGTGCTAGAGATTTAGATCTAAATGGAAACACCATATATTTT. Protein sequence: CSARDLDLNGNTIYF.

This clonotype was observed a handful of times. The rearrangement joins TRBV19 to TRBJ1-2; possibly TRBD1 for D (6 bases). V was cut by 3 bases and J by 4 bases, with 12 bases left in between. Per germline, CDR1 LNHDA and CDR2 SQIVND (reference sequence). This CDR3 spans 14 amino acids. The CDR3 DNA follows: TGTGCCAGTAGTATCCCCGGACAGATCTATGGCTACACCTTC. Its protein product is CASSIPGQIYGYTF. Drawing the rest from reference TRBV19 and TRBJ1-2, the complete variable domain is DGGITQSPKYLFRKEGQNVTLSCEQNLNHDAMYWYRQDPGQGLRLIYYSQIVNDFQKGDIAEGYSVSREKKESFPLTVTSAQKNPTAFYLCASSIPGQIYGYTFGSGTRLTVV.

This chain connects TRBV7-9 to TRBJ2-3, with a tentative D call TRBD1 (5 bases). V was pared by 3 bases and J by 3 bases, with 16 bases between. The CDR3 has 16 residues. Germline V CDR1 and CDR2: SEHNR, FQNEAQ (reference sequence). CDR3 coding DNA: TGTGCCAGCAGCTTCGTCGACAGCCCGCTTACAGATACGCAGTATTTT. Residues: CASSFVDSPLTDTQYF.

In the case of this clonotype: At one end, the junction sequence differs from germline, possibly due to a read error. The chain uses TRBV27 and TRBJ1-4; 7 bases match TRBD1. CDR3 size: 13 residues. Germline values: CDR1 MNHEY, CDR2 SMNVEV (reference sequence). The CDR3 DNA reads as TGTGTCAGCAGTATACAGGGGCACGAAAAACTGTTTTTT. Translated: CVSSIQGHEKLFF.

This clonotype has only a few counts. The chain carries TRBV29-1 and TRBJ2-7; D is perhaps TRBD1 or TRBD2 (5 bases each). The CDR3 length is 15 residues. V was cut by 4 bases and J by 3 bases, with 19 bases left in between. Germline assignment: CDR1 SQVTM and CDR2 ANQGSEA. The CDR3 DNA is TGCAGCGTTGTGATAGGGGACCCTCTACTCTACGAGCAGTACTTC. The encoded protein is CSVVIGDPLLYEQYF.

As for this clonotype: The junction and the germline gene differ at one end; a read error may be behind it. CDR3 bases: TGTGCCAGCAGTTACGGGGGGGATTCCCCCACAGATGCGCAGTATTTT. The encoded protein is CASSYGGDSPTDAQYF. The chain joins TRBV6-2 or TRBV6-3 to TRBJ2-3; 7 nucleotides match TRBD2. Germline values: CDR1 MNHEY, CDR2 SVGEGT. The CDR3 sequence is 16 residues long.

The chain has TRBV11-2 and TRBJ2-7; D unresolved. Germline CDR1 and CDR2: SGHAT and FQNNGV. Between the trimmed V and J ends, which lost 3 bases and 4 bases, there was a span of 13 bases. The length of the CDR3 is 14 residues. The CDR3, as DNA: TGTGCCAGCAGCTTTCTCGGGTCTAGGTACGAGCAGTACTTC. Amino acid sequence: CASSFLGSRYEQYF.

In its sample, this clonotype was seen many times. The chain has TRBV30 and TRBJ2-1, with TRBD2 matching 11 bases. V gave up 4 bases and J gave up 2 bases; unmatched junction bases: 1. Germline CDR1 is GTSNPN and CDR2 is SVGIG (reference sequence). The CDR3 has 14 amino acids. The CDR3 region is CAWKTSGAYNEQFF. The CDR3 nucleotides are TGTGCCTGGAAGACTAGCGGGGCCTACAATGAGCAGTTCTTC.

The gene calls are TRBV28 and TRBJ2-3; possible D gene TRBD2, 6 bases. Germline V lookup: CDR1 MDHEN, CDR2 SYDVKM. V was clipped by 8 bases and J by 0 bases, with 18 bases between them. There are 16 residues in the CDR3. CDR3 amino acids: CASGSNLAKSTDTQYF. DNA of the CDR3: TGTGCCAGCGGTTCCAATCTAGCGAAAAGCACAGATACGCAGTATTTT.

The table lists this clonotype with a few counts. The chain carries TRBV4-2 and TRBJ1-2; no definite D call. Germline values: CDR1 LGHNA, CDR2 YNFKEQ. The V end was cut by 0 bases, the J end by 4 bases, with 15 bases between. This CDR3 is 16 amino acids long. CDR3 loop: CASSQDRGLRSYGYTF. The CDR3 region has the DNA TGTGCCAGCAGCCAAGATCGAGGGTTAAGGAGCTATGGCTACACCTTC.

This clonotype was counted between two and nine times. The chain links TRBV10-3 to TRBJ2-5; D possibly corresponds to TRBD2 (6 bases). Germline CDR1 ENHRY, CDR2 SYGVKD. This CDR3 has 14 residues. Trimming took off 8 bases at V and 1 base at J, with 14 bases between the two ends. The CDR3 DNA reads TGTGCCATCGGGACTGAACTAGCCCAAGAGACCCAGTACTTC. Translation gives CAIGTELAQETQYF.

The chain combines TRBV28 with TRBJ2-5, with TRBD1 matching 9 bases. The CDR3 totals 16 residues. Looked up from germline, CDR1 is MDHEN and CDR2 is SYDVKM. V lost 5 bases and J lost 4; bases outside the gene matches: 11. The CDR3 sequence: CASSQQGARRGETQYF. The CDR3 bases are TGTGCCAGCAGTCAACAGGGGGCTCGGCGTGGAGAGACCCAGTACTTC.

With respect to this clonotype: A single base separates this from a much larger clone, so it may be a read error. The chain employs TRBV3-1 and TRBJ1-5, with a possible D match to TRBD1 (6 bases). The CDR3 is 14 residues long. Per germline, CDR1 LGHDT and CDR2 YNNKEL (reference sequence). DNA of the CDR3: TGTACCAGCAGCCAAGTGGCGGGGGGCCAGCCCCAGCATTTT. Protein product: CTSSQVAGGQPQHF.

This chain joins TRBV20-1 and TRBJ2-7; D gene uncertain. The CDR3 covers 14 residues. Trimming removed 3 bases at V and 3 bases at J, with 15 bases between. From germline, CDR1 is DFQATT and CDR2 SNEGSKA (reference sequence). The DNA for the CDR3 is TGCAGTGCTAGTAAAGCCCCTCTGCTCTACGAGCAGTACTTC. Protein: CSASKAPLLYEQYF.

To note about this clonotype: This CDR3 is missing its conserved last phenylalanine or tryptophan, likely due to a read error. This chain links TRBV11-2 with TRBJ2-3; a weak D match, TRBD1 (7 bases). This CDR3 comprises 17 residues. Germline V gene lookup returns CDR1 SGHAT and CDR2 FQNNGV. V was shortened by 2 bases and J by 11 bases, with 26 bases between the two germline ends. The DNA of the CDR3 is TGTGCCAGCAGCTTATACGTTACAGACAGGGAGGTGAGGAAGCAGTATTAT. Translated: CASSLYVTDREVRKQYY.

This clonotype was seen more than once but under ten times. This chain links TRBV4-1 with TRBJ1-2, with 7 nucleotides matching TRBD1. CDR1 and CDR2 from the germline V gene are MGHRA and YSYEKL. The CDR3 is made up of 15 amino acids. The V gene end was trimmed by 1 base and the J gene end by 4 bases; junction bases not matched to a gene: 6. The CDR3 is CASSQGQGILYGYTF. The CDR3 DNA sequence: TGCGCCAGCAGCCAAGGACAGGGCATCCTCTATGGCTACACCTTC.

Ten or more counts support this clonotype. The chain carries TRBV5-4 and TRBJ2-7; maybe TRBD1 (6 bases). Deletions cut 0 bases from V and 0 bases from J, with 13 bases between. The CDR3 consists of 16 residues. Germline-derived CDR1 and CDR2 are SGHNT and YYREEE (reference sequence). CDR3 in amino acids: CASSLVPGVNSYEQYF. CDR3 sequence (DNA): TGTGCCAGCAGCTTGGTCCCAGGGGTAAACTCCTACGAGCAGTACTTC.

V usage is TRBV2 and J usage is TRBJ2-7, with 8 bases identical to TRBD2. CDR3 length equals 13 residues. The junction had 0 bases not matched to a gene; V was cut back by 2 bases and J by 3 bases. Germline V CDR1 and CDR2: SNHLY, FYNNEI. CDR3 nucleotide sequence: TGTGCCAGCAGTGAAAGCGGGGGCTACGAGCAGTACTTC. Translating it yields CASSESGGYEQYF.

This clonotype has a single count. A much larger clone sits a single nucleotide away, making a read error possible. The J gene is TRBJ2-7, the V gene TRBV6-6; D is unclear. The CDR3 sequence is 13 residues long. Germline CDR1 is MNHNY and CDR2 is SVGAGI (reference sequence). This chain's CDR3 is CASSSDTSYAQYF. The CDR3 nucleotides are TGTGCCAGCAGTTCCGACACCTCCTACGCGCAGTACTTC.

The table lists this clonotype with a few counts. V and J are TRBV4-1 and TRBJ2-7, with a weak D call TRBD1 (6 bases). V lost 2 bases and J lost 3, with 14 bases in between. The CDR3 contains 15 residues. CDR1 and CDR2 from the germline V gene are MGHRA and YSYEKL. The CDR3 sequence is CASSQRTESYYEQYF. The CDR3 region has the DNA TGCGCCAGCAGCCAAAGGACAGAGAGTTACTACGAGCAGTACTTC.

This clonotype showed up just a few times. V is TRBV19 and J is TRBJ1-5; tentatively, D is TRBD1 (6 bases). V lost 2 bases and J 2 bases, leaving 10 bases between the germline ends. The CDR3 covers 15 residues. Per germline, CDR1 LNHDA and CDR2 SQIVND (reference sequence). Here the CDR3 DNA reads TGTGCCAGTAGTATAATGGCAGGGGGCAATCAGCCCCAGCATTTT. Protein sequence: CASSIMAGGNQPQHF.

This clonotype was counted at least ten times. The V call is TRBV10-3, the J call TRBJ1-5; no firm D call. The CDR3 totals 15 residues. Germline CDR1 and CDR2: ENHRY and SYGVKD. Trimming removed 2 bases from V and 0 bases from J, with 8 bases in between. The DNA of the CDR3 is TGTGCCATCAGTGAGGGGAGTTATAGCAATCAGCCCCAGCATTTT. It yields the protein CAISEGSYSNQPQHF.

Many counts were recorded for this clonotype. The chain combines TRBV20-1 with TRBJ2-7; D not resolved. V lost 2 bases, J lost 0 bases, and 8 bases lay in between. This CDR3 is 13 amino acids long. Per the germline V gene, CDR1 is DFQATT and CDR2 is SNEGSKA (reference sequence). The CDR3 region is CSARRASSYEQYF. The CDR3 DNA sequence: TGCAGTGCTAGAAGAGCGAGCTCCTACGAGCAGTACTTC.

The sample holds many counts of this clonotype. CDR3: CASSSHEGPGELFF. As DNA, the CDR3 is TGTGCCAGCAGCTCCCATGAGGGACCCGGGGAGCTGTTTTTT. V and J are TRBV7-6 and TRBJ2-2, with D perhaps matching TRBD1 or TRBD2 (5 bases each). Germline CDR1 is SGHVS and CDR2 is FNYEAQ. This CDR3 is built from 14 residues. V lost 4 bases and J lost 6, with 12 bases in between.

As concerns this clonotype: A clone one base away is much larger, so this may be a read error. This chain connects TRBV20-1 to TRBJ1-1; D is possibly TRBD1 (5 bases). The CDR3 is made up of 15 amino acids. The germline V gene has CDR1 DFQATT and CDR2 SNEGSKA (reference sequence). The CDR3 bases are TGCAATGCTAGAGACAGAGGGTTGCAGAACACTGAAGCTTTCTTT. Translated, it gives CNARDRGLQNTEAFF.

A word on this clonotype: Since no conserved phenylalanine or tryptophan closes the CDR3, a read error is the likely cause. The rearrangement joins TRBV20-1 to TRBJ2-7; D is possibly TRBD2 (6 bases). V was pared by 2 bases and J by 0 bases, with 14 bases between. Germline CDR1 and CDR2: DFQATT and SNEGSKA (reference sequence). CDR3 length: 15 amino acids. The CDR3 nucleotides read TGCAGTGCTAGATTGAGAGCGGGTACCTCCTACGAGCAGTACTAC. Residues: CSARLRAGTSYEQYY.

In its sample, this clonotype was seen a few times. A read error may account for a junction end that differs from germline. J is TRBJ2-1 and V is TRBV12-3 or TRBV12-4; 8 nucleotides align to TRBD2. The CDR3 totals 14 residues. CDR3 protein: CASRLAGPYNEQFF. Here the CDR3 DNA reads TGTGCCAGCAGGTTAGCGGGACCCTACAATGAGCAGTTCTTC.